The rows below give T cell receptor beta chains drawn from one sample of a study of blood T cell repertoires in COVID-19. Produced via immunoSEQ multiplex PCR; TCRdb's table is partial and in-frame only. The table shows roughly 290,000 clones, with roughly four fifths occurring only once. Specimen: peripheral blood. All receptors come from a person aged 65 to 79 with COVID-19, enrolled during active disease. CDR3s include the opening cysteine and the closing phenylalanine or tryptophan. Only part of the rows carry a size: once, few, many, or a class if the clone is expanded.

v_gene: TRBV4-3; abundance: -; len: 14; CDR3aa: CASSQGTSGMTQYF
v_gene: TRBV28; abundance: -; len: 13; CDR3aa: CASSTGGKNIQYF
v_gene: TRBV27; abundance: -; len: 14; CDR3aa: CASSPRQGQETQYF
v_gene: TRBV2; abundance: -; len: 16; CDR3aa: CASSIASGTVGSPLHF
v_gene: TRBV30; abundance: once; len: 13; CDR3aa: CAWNAGGLGEQYF
v_gene: TRBV11-2; abundance: few; len: 17; CDR3aa: CASSSGTGQGSTDTQYF
v_gene: TRBV11-1; abundance: -; len: 14; CDR3aa: CASSLEASSLGQYF
v_gene: TRBV7-2; abundance: -; len: 15; CDR3aa: CASSYPGTGYNEQFF
v_gene: TRBV6-4; abundance: -; len: 16; CDR3aa: CASSEAPTGSSYEQYF
v_gene: TRBV28; abundance: once; len: 13; CDR3aa: CASTGGWRTEAFF
v_gene: TRBV10-3; abundance: -; len: 13; CDR3aa: CAISSGLNNEQFF
v_gene: TRBV2; abundance: -; len: 15; CDR3aa: CASSFDRGVNEKLFF
v_gene: TRBV5-5; abundance: -; len: 14; CDR3aa: CASSSGQGNQPQHF
v_gene: TRBV11-2; abundance: -; len: 15; CDR3aa: CASSFSQGSNEKLFF
v_gene: TRBV11-2; abundance: few; len: 16; CDR3aa: CASSLRPGLVIHEQYF
v_gene: TRBV4-3; abundance: -; len: 14; CDR3aa: CASSQDVLTGELFF
v_gene: TRBV5-5; abundance: -; len: 13; CDR3aa: CASSLINNQPQHF
v_gene: TRBV5-6; abundance: -; len: 17; CDR3aa: CASSRLSVAGANYGYTF
v_gene: TRBV6-6; abundance: -; len: 14; CDR3aa: CASSYEPGHEKLFF
v_gene: TRBV29-1; abundance: -; len: 13; CDR3aa: CSVSGRSTDTQYF
v_gene: TRBV19; abundance: -; len: 14; CDR3aa: CASSILVNTGELFF
v_gene: TRBV5-5; abundance: -; len: 13; CDR3aa: CASSPRVNEKLFF
v_gene: TRBV5-5; abundance: -; len: 17; CDR3aa: CASSVSLLAGLWDTQYF
v_gene: TRBV5-4; abundance: -; len: 13; CDR3aa: CASSLGSRGKLFF
v_gene: TRBV7-9; abundance: -; len: 13; CDR3aa: CASNPGGNTEAFF
v_gene: TRBV30; abundance: -; len: 15; CDR3aa: CAWSATTSGGNTIYF
v_gene: TRBV28; abundance: -; len: 16; CDR3aa: CASSSPPSGRSHEQYF
v_gene: TRBV27; abundance: few; len: 15; CDR3aa: CASKQQTGLGEKLFF
v_gene: TRBV30; abundance: once; len: 17; CDR3aa: CAWSLGMASGGMETQYF
v_gene: TRBV10-1; abundance: -; len: 14; CDR3aa: CAGYLSTAPDVRYF
v_gene: TRBV7-3; abundance: -; len: 15; CDR3aa: CASSSAGGPGNTIYF
v_gene: TRBV9; abundance: -; len: 12; CDR3aa: CASSARGETQYF
v_gene: TRBV29-1; abundance: -; len: 13; CDR3aa: CSVGTHINSPLHF
v_gene: TRBV7-2; abundance: -; len: 13; CDR3aa: CASSLDRVTEAFF
v_gene: TRBV5-4; abundance: -; len: 16; CDR3aa: CASSSSTGIVTDTQYF
v_gene: TRBV7-9; abundance: few; len: 15; CDR3aa: CASSSRLAAQETQYF
v_gene: TRBV15; abundance: -; len: 14; CDR3aa: CATSRTGVGGTQYF
v_gene: TRBV24-1; abundance: -; len: 15; CDR3aa: CATSQSRANTGELFF
v_gene: TRBV6-6; abundance: -; len: 14; CDR3aa: CASSYSTGGYEQYF
v_gene: TRBV11-3; abundance: few; len: 12; CDR3aa: CASSGRSNEQFF